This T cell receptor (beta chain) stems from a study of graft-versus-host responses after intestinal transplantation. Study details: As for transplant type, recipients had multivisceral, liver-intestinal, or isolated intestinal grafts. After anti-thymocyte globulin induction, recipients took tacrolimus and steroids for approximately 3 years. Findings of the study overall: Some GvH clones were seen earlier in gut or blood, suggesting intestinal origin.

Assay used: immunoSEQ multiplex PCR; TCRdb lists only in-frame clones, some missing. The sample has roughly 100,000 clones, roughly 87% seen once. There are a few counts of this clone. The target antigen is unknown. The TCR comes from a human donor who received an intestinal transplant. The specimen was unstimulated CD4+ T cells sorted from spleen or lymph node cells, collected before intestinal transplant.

CDR3 amino acids: CASSLAGSYNEQFF. The CDR3 DNA follows: TGTGCCAGCAGCTTAGCGGGCTCCTACAATGAGCAGTTCTTC. J is TRBJ2-1 and V is TRBV7-3; D is perhaps TRBD2 (5 bases). The CDR3 runs to 14 residues. V lost 2 bases to trimming and J lost 0 bases, with 5 bases between them. Germline V gene lookup returns CDR1 SGHTA and CDR2 FQGTGA. The complete variable domain, with remaining parts taken from reference TRBV7-3 and TRBJ2-1, reads GAGVSQTPSNKVTEKGKYVELRCDPISGHTALYWYRQSLGQGPEFLIYFQGTGAADDSGLPNDRFFAVRPEGSVSTLKIQRTERGDSAVYLCASSLAGSYNEQFFGPGTRLTVL.